The clone carrying this T cell receptor (beta chain) was observed many times. What it recognizes is unknown. The ends were cut back, 10 bases at V and 1 base at J, with 18 bases in the middle. The CDR3 covers 16 residues. Germline-derived CDR1 and CDR2 are KGHDR and SFDVKD. This entry belongs to a study of CD8+CD57+ T cells in acquired aplastic anemia. Study details: Sorted CD4+ and CD8+ cells gave a mean 3.2 ug DNA, range roughly 0.18 to 27.4 ug.

Individuals selected for sequencing had exhibited CD8+CD57+ cell expansion on flow cytometry. As a group, the patients uniformly had severe acquired aplastic anemia. Patients were treatment-naive when blood was sampled. For CDR3 and TCR beta VDJ profiling, genomic DNA was the template used. TCRdb independently ran MiXCR on the reads; one entry per CDR3 protein. The table shows around 430,000 distinct CDR3 sequences, with roughly 34% occurring only once. Whole-study findings and limits: Roughly 28 was the count of CD8+ CDR3 sequences that patients shared with controls.

The genes are TRBV24-1 and TRBJ2-2; the D gene is possibly TRBD1 (7 bases). Sequenced: sorted CD4+, CD8+, or CD8+CD57+ T cells (not recorded which) from PBMCs. The clonotype originates from a human donor with aplastic anemia. The CDR3 DNA reads TGTGCCACAACATCAGGGGGGCTAAAGAACACCGGGGAGCTGTTTTTT. Its translation: CATTSGGLKNTGELFF.